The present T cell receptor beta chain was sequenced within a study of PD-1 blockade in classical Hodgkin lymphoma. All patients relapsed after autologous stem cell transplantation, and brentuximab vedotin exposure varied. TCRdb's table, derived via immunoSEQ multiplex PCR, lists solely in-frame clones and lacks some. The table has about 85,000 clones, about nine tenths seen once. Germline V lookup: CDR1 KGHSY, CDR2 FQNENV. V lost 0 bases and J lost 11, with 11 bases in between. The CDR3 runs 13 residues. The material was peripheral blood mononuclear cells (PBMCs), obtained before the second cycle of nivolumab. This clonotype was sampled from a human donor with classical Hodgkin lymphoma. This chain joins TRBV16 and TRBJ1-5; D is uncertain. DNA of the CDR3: TGTGCCAGCAGCCAATCCTCCCCTCCAGCCCAGCATTTT. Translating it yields CASSQSSPPAQHF.